This T cell receptor beta chain was profiled in a study of neoadjuvant anti-PD-1 for oral cavity cancer. Overall study: Patients without progression received a fourth nivolumab dose around day 43, then surgical resection on days 50-56. The study's findings and limits: Higher pretreatment Treg/Th17 ratios tracked higher pretreatment blood clonality.

Patients had HPV-negative, locally advanced oral cavity squamous cell carcinoma. Repertoires were generated with immunoSEQ multiplex PCR, while TCRdb's copy carries only in-frame clones and drops some. The table shows 14,000 or so clones, with 55% to 65% occurring only once. V lost 4 bases to trimming and J lost 9 bases, with 16 bases between them. The germline gives CDR1 GTSNPN, CDR2 SVGIG (reference sequence). The CDR3 has 14 amino acids. On this clone: What it recognizes is unknown.

V and J are TRBV30 and TRBJ1-6; D call uncertain. The source material was PBMCs, sampled before nivolumab (anti-PD-1) treatment. This clonotype was obtained from a person aged 35-80 years with oral cavity squamous cell carcinoma. The chain's CDR3 is CAWNRRAAGSPLHF. The CDR3 DNA follows: TGTGCCTGGAATCGCCGGGCTGCAGGTTCACCCCTCCACTTT. Looking up the rest from reference TRBV30 and TRBJ1-6 gives the full variable domain: SQTIHQWPATLVQPVGSPLSLECTVEGTSNPNLYWYRQAAGRGLQLLFYSVGIGQISSEVPQNLSASRPQDRQFILSSKKLLLSDSGFYLCAWNRRAAGSPLHFGNGTRLTVT.